A selection of T cell receptor beta chains follows, all from one sample in a study of Ad26.COV2.S vaccination and SARS-CoV-2 variants. The data were produced by immunoSEQ multiplex PCR, yet TCRdb's version contains in-frame clones alone and is incomplete. The data contain 300,000 to 400,000 clones, about 91% of them singletons. The sequencing here drew on peripheral blood, taken after recovery from COVID-19. These receptor sequences come from a human donor who had recovered from COVID-19. Each CDR3 is given with its conserved first and last residue. Fields, in order: V gene, J gene, CDR3 protein.

TRBV7-6	TRBJ2-5	CATQAETQYF
TRBV9	TRBJ1-2	CASSGIYGYTF
TRBV4-3	TRBJ2-7	CASSQGVLTGEQYF
TRBV13	TRBJ2-6	CASSLGSLTGANVLTF
TRBV27	TRBJ2-1	CASSWTGGVNEQFF
TRBV5-5	TRBJ1-2	CASSLEILGSYTF
TRBV29-1	TRBJ1-2	CSGGTVYGYTF
TRBV4-3	TRBJ1-2	CASSQEPGLYYGYTF
TRBV3-1/TRBV3-2	TRBJ2-6	CASSQDIPMAGANVLTF
TRBV6-6	TRBJ2-2	CASSYRTGERTGELFF
TRBV5-6	TRBJ1-2	CASSSPGQGPYGYTF
TRBV12-3/TRBV12-4	TRBJ1-1	CASSLSVNTEAFF
TRBV7-2	TRBJ2-3	CASGIGGVTDTQYF
TRBV7-2	TRBJ2-2	CASSLGGAVTGELFF
TRBV5-1	TRBJ2-1	CASSQGQGTYNEQFF
TRBV9	TRBJ2-2	CASSSTNGTTGELFF
TRBV29-1	TRBJ1-1	CSVQRSGTEAFF
TRBV7-2	TRBJ1-5	CASSSAHGNQPQHF
TRBV19	TRBJ2-2	CASSSRGLNTGELFF
TRBV7-2	TRBJ2-2	CASSSQTVTGELFF
TRBV6-2/TRBV6-3	TRBJ2-7	CASSYPSREQYF
TRBV6-5	TRBJ2-7	CASSYRDTSYEQYF
TRBV4-1	TRBJ2-7	CASRKEGTGEAEQYF
TRBV27	TRBJ1-2	CASSFAENYGYTF
TRBV27	TRBJ1-1	CASSFRPGLDTEAFF
TRBV9	TRBJ2-2	CASSLTVNTGELFF
TRBV21-1	TRBJ1-1	CASSLQGAPNTEAFF
TRBV10-3	TRBJ1-5	CAISDLAGNQPQHF
TRBV9	TRBJ2-7	CASSSRTGPYEQYF
TRBV4-1	TRBJ1-1	CASSQGEGSWNTEAFF
TRBV9	TRBJ2-1	CASALAGGPSNEQFF
TRBV9	TRBJ2-5	CASSRTQKETQYF
TRBV20-1	TRBJ1-1	CSASSAIGAFF
TRBV6-6	TRBJ2-3	CASSPPGLAGTSTDTQYF
TRBV20-1	TRBJ2-3	CSASAYGTGLPDTQYF
TRBV19	TRBJ1-1	CASSWAASRLVTEAFF
TRBV27	TRBJ1-5	CASAPRFGKMRPGIQPQHF
TRBV11-3	TRBJ2-1	CASSLKDNEQFF
TRBV3-1/TRBV3-2	TRBJ2-7	CASSQEIRSLEQYF
TRBV3-1/TRBV3-2	TRBJ2-5	CASSLGTPRETQYF
TRBV6-2/TRBV6-3	TRBJ1-6	CASSYGTANSPLHF
TRBV4-1	TRBJ2-2	CASSPVPGQGLNTGELFF
TRBV5-3	TRBJ1-5	CARHAKEGVDYNQPQHF
TRBV9	TRBJ1-4	CASSVDPGLRQLFF
TRBV5-5	TRBJ2-1	CASSSDWRPGNEQFF
TRBV6-5	TRBJ1-2	CASSPGTTNYGYTF
TRBV9	TRBJ1-1	CASSVRDRVGTEAFF
TRBV6-5	TRBJ2-5	CASSYSGETQYF
TRBV12-3/TRBV12-4	TRBJ2-3	CASSFVTDTQYF
TRBV6-5	TRBJ1-1	CASTQGFGTEAFF
TRBV7-9	TRBJ2-1	CASSLAGLSSYNEQFF
TRBV4-1	TRBJ2-7	CASSQEGQAALTYEQYF
TRBV18	TRBJ1-1	CASSSNRENEAFF
TRBV5-1	TRBJ2-3	CASSFSGGADTQYF
TRBV6-5	TRBJ1-1	CASSSTTNTEAFF
TRBV10-3	TRBJ1-4	CAISEPREKLFF
TRBV9	TRBJ2-7	CASSPGTGNYEQYF
TRBV3-1/TRBV3-2	TRBJ1-1	CASSQVSGADTEAFF
TRBV29-1	TRBJ1-2	CSAPTGRYGYTF